A single sample is the source of the 10 T cell receptor beta chains below, sequenced in a study of vaccination effects on CD4 cells after COVID-19. Once cultured for around 11 days, the cells underwent separation to obtain CD4+ T cells. No antigens are known for them. The data were produced by immunoSEQ multiplex PCR, yet TCRdb's version contains in-frame clones alone and is incomplete. The repertoire consists of tens of thousands of clones, with 55% to 75% occurring once and the leading ten covering roughly a quarter. The material sequenced was CD4+ T cells from PBMCs cultured without peptide, taken before COVID-19 vaccination. Receptors were obtained from a human donor who had a prior SARS-CoV-2 infection.

This rearrangement joins TRBV7-9 to TRBJ1-1; D perhaps matches TRBD1 (5 bases). Germline CDR1 reads SEHNR; CDR2 reads FQNEAQ (reference sequence). CDR3 length: 12 residues. The V end was cut by 11 bases, the J end by 1 base, with 11 bases between. The CDR3 DNA reads TGTGCCGGGGCAGCAGAGAACACTGAAGCTTTCTTT. Encoded protein: CAGAAENTEAFF.

The rearrangement joins TRBV9 to TRBJ2-2, with 9 bases lining up with TRBD1. CDR1 and CDR2 (germline): SGDLS, YYNGEE. With 3 bases clipped from V and 4 bases from J, the junction kept 1 base outside the gene matches. The CDR3 spans 14 residues. CDR3 DNA: TGTGCCAGCAGCGGGACAGGGGCCACCGGGGAGCTGTTTTTT. It is translated as CASSGTGATGELFF.

This rearrangement joins TRBV29-1 to TRBJ2-1; TRBD2 aligns across 9 bases. V shed 7 bases and J 2 bases; nucleotides not matched to a gene: 6. The CDR3 covers 14 residues. Germline CDR1 reads SQVTM; CDR2 reads ANQGSEA. DNA of the CDR3: TGCAGCGGAAAAGCGGGGGGCACCTACAATGAGCAGTTCTTC. This encodes CSGKAGGTYNEQFF.

A few counts support this clone. The chain employs TRBV5-4 and TRBJ2-1; 12 bases align to TRBD2. With V trimmed by 2 bases and J by 8 bases, 11 bases remained unmatched. Germline loops: CDR1 SGHNT, CDR2 YYREEE (reference sequence). The CDR3 is made up of 17 amino acids. This CDR3 reads CASSFGASGGAAYEQFF. CDR3 nucleotide sequence: TGTGCCAGCAGCTTTGGTGCTAGCGGGGGGGCGGCTTATGAGCAGTTCTTC.

V gene TRBV10-3 combines with J gene TRBJ2-1, with 7 bases that match TRBD2. The germline CDR1 and CDR2 sequences are ENHRY and SYGVKD. This CDR3 comprises 15 residues. With V trimmed by 10 bases and J by 5 bases, 14 bases remained unmatched. CDR3 in DNA: TGTGCCACCAGCATTACCGGGACTACCAACAATGAGCAGTTCTTC. This sequence encodes CATSITGTTNNEQFF.

This rearrangement joins TRBV3-1 (or the pseudogene TRBV3-2) to TRBJ2-7; 11 bases align to TRBD2. The CDR3 has 15 residues. The J segment lost 9 bases and the V segment lost 5 bases, leaving 12 bases of the junction unmatched. Germline-derived CDR1 and CDR2 are LGHDT and YNNKEL (reference sequence). CDR3: CASSTGTSGHSRQYF. The CDR3 DNA sequence: TGTGCCAGCAGCACTGGGACTAGCGGACATAGTCGGCAGTACTTC.

The chain uses TRBV10-3 and TRBJ2-3; either TRBD1 or TRBD2 may supply D (6 bases each). V was clipped by 5 bases and J by 1 base, with 10 bases between them. This CDR3 region has 14 residues. Germline CDR1 ENHRY, CDR2 SYGVKD. CDR3 bases: TGTGCCATCAGTAGGGGGGAAGGCACAGATACGCAGTATTTT. Its translation: CAISRGEGTDTQYF.

In DNA form, the CDR3 reads TGTGCCAGCAGCTACGTCATCACTGAAGCTTTCTTT. It encodes CASSYVITEAFF. The V and J genes are TRBV12-3 or TRBV12-4 and TRBJ1-1; D is unresolved. The CDR3 has 12 residues. V shed 6 bases and J shed 4 bases, with 9 bases lying between them.

The chain employs TRBV6-5 and TRBJ1-2; a weak D match, TRBD1 (6 bases). The germline V and J ends were trimmed by 7 bases and 14 bases, with 17 bases remaining between them. CDR3 length: 11 residues. Germline assignment: CDR1 MNHEY and CDR2 SVGAGI. Here the CDR3 DNA reads TGTGCCAGCAAAAGTGGACAGACGGGTACCTTC. Protein sequence: CASKSGQTGTF.

The CDR3 here is CASSNSGDTQYF. CDR3 bases: TGTGCCAGCAGCAATAGCGGGGATACGCAGTATTTT. The V call is TRBV12-3 or TRBV12-4, the J call TRBJ2-3; 7 nucleotides agree with TRBD2. J was trimmed by 6 bases and V by 6 bases; bases with no gene match: 3. The CDR3 is made up of 12 amino acids.